The clone carrying this T cell receptor beta chain was found once. In the source study's methods: Estimated nucleated cell counts came from reference gene primer amplification. Sequenced by immunoSEQ multiplex PCR; TCRdb stores in-frame clones only, minus some. The V and J calls and clone size were taken over from that table, and D and trimming were inferred from the DNA. This table holds approximately 400,000 clones, approximately 77% found once. V shed 0 bases, J shed 12 bases, and the junction held 10 bases outside the gene matches. The CDR3 loop spans 13 amino acids. CDR1 is GTSNPN and CDR2 is SVGIG in the germline V gene (reference sequence). This specimen belongs to a study of blood T cell repertoires in COVID-19. For the study at large: Samples representing acute and convalescent COVID-19 were sourced from the United States, Italy and Spain. From T cells, B-cell-depleted T cells, or PBMCs came the material, which was cDNA or gDNA.

This clonotype originated in a human donor with acute or convalescent COVID-19. The donor label of this sample is uncertain. Sequences were obtained from peripheral blood. V gene TRBV30 combines with J gene TRBJ2-7, with TRBD2 matching over 8 bases. CDR3 DNA sequence: TGTGCCTGGAGTGTGAGTAGCGGGGCGCTTTGGTACTTC. Protein sequence: CAWSVSSGALWYF.